This T cell receptor beta chain was recorded in a study of cytomegalovirus exposure and HLA in healthy donors. Notes on the study in general: As a later analysis revealed, the rate of TCR association differed by HLA locus, with DRB1 most and HLA-C fewest. Segments of the TCR beta V type were, in most cases, productive about 87% or about 30% of the time in an earlier analysis.

The PCR employed 60 Vbeta primers together with 13 Jbeta primers. Measured with immunoSEQ multiplex PCR; TCRdb has only the in-frame clones, and not every one. The sample lists about 70,000 clones, 70% to 85% occurring once. Healthy donors of bone marrow made up the group. Concerning this clone: Its antigen is as yet unknown.

V was clipped by 5 bases and J by 4 bases; unmatched bases: 14. From germline, CDR1 is MNHEY and CDR2 SMNVEV (reference sequence). CDR3 size: 17 residues. The specimen sequenced was PBMCs. V is TRBV27 and J is TRBJ1-3; 7 bases align to TRBD1. This receptor was obtained from a human donor in good health. The CDR3 DNA reads as TGTGCCAGCAGTCCCTTCTCGGGACAGACCTCAGGAAACACCATATATTTT. It encodes CASSPFSGQTSGNTIYF.